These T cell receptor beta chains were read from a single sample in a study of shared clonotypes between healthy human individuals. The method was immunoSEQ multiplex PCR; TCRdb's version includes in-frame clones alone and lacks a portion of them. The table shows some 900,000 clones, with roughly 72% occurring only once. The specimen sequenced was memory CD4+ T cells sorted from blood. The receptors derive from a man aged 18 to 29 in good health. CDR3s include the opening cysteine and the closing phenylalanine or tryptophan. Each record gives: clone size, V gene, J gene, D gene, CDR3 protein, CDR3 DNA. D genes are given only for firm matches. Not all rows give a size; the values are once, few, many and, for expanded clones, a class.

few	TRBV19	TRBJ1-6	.	CASRPYDGNSPLHF	TGTGCCAGTAGGCCTTATGACGGGAATTCACCCCTCCACTTT
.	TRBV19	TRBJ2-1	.	CASSAADTHNEQFF	TGTGCCAGTAGCGCCGCGGACACCCACAATGAGCAGTTCTTC
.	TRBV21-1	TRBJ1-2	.	CASRWDTSNYGYTF	TGTGCCAGCAGGTGGGACACCTCTAACTATGGCTACACCTTC
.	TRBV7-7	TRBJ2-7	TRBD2	CASSPSLAEAPYEQYF	TGTGCTAGCAGCCCCTCGCTAGCGGAGGCGCCCTACGAGCAGTACTTC
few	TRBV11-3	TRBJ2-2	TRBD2	CASSAGTSGRVELFF	TGTGCCAGCAGCGCGGGGACTAGCGGGAGAGTCGAGCTGTTTTTT
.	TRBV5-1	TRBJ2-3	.	CASSSDGIAGTDTQYF	TGCGCCAGCAGCTCGGACGGCATAGCGGGCACAGATACGCAGTATTTT
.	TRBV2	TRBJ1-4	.	CASLFDGPGEKLFF	TGTGCCAGCCTTTTTGACGGGCCCGGGGAAAAACTGTTTTTT
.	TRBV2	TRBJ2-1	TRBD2	CASSEVGGLAGELDEQFF	TGTGCCAGCAGTGAAGTCGGTGGACTAGCGGGAGAGTTGGATGAGCAGTTCTTC
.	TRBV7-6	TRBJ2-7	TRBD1	CASSPGTVSGMEQYF	TGTGCCAGCAGCCCGGGGACAGTAAGTGGGATGGAGCAGTACTTC
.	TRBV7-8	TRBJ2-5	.	CASSPATLQETQYF	TGTGCCAGCAGCCCCGCGACCTTACAAGAGACCCAGTACTTC
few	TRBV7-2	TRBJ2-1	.	CASSSRMANNEQFF	TGTGCCAGCAGCTCGAGAATGGCGAACAATGAGCAGTTCTTC
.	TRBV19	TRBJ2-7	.	CASSIDLEGAESYEQYF	TGTGCCAGTAGTATAGATCTGGAGGGGGCTGAATCCTACGAGCAGTACTTC
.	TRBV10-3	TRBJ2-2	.	CAISDRGPPTGELFF	TGTGCCATCAGTGACCGGGGGCCTCCCACCGGGGAGCTGTTTTTT
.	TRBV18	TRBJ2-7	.	CASSPGGVTYEQYF	TGTGCCAGCTCACCTGGAGGGGTCACCTACGAGCAGTACTTC
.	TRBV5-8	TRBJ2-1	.	CASSLGQSYNEQFF	TGTGCCAGCAGCTTAGGGCAATCCTACAATGAGCAGTTCTTC
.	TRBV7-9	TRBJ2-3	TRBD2	CASSSMGGGTDTQYF	TGTGCCAGCAGCTCCATGGGGGGGGGCACAGATACGCAGTATTTT
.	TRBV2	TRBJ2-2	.	CASSEPRGTGELFF	TGTGCCAGCAGTGAACCCCGGGGTACCGGGGAGCTGTTTTTT
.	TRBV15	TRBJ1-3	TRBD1	CATSTLTGAGNTIYF	TGTGCCACCAGCACCCTCACAGGGGCTGGAAACACCATATATTTT
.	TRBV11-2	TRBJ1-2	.	CASSLTDNYGYTF	TGTGCCAGCAGCTTAACAGACAACTATGGCTACACCTTC
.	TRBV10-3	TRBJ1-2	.	CAISESGVRGYGYTF	TGTGCCATCAGTGAGTCTGGGGTGAGGGGCTATGGCTACACCTTC
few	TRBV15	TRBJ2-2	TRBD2	CATGGLAGAGELFF	TGTGCCACCGGCGGACTAGCGGGAGCCGGGGAGCTGTTTTTT
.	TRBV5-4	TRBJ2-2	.	CASSLPGTGELFF	TGTGCCAGCAGCTTGCCGGGCACCGGGGAGCTGTTTTTT
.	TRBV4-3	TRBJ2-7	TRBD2	CASSQESGAYEQYF	TGCGCCAGCAGCCAAGAAAGCGGGGCCTACGAGCAGTACTTC
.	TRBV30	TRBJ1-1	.	CACTRNTEAFF	TGTGCCTGTACCAGGAACACTGAAGCTTTCTTT
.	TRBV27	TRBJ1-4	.	CASSLTAGQAVKLFF	TGTGCCAGCAGTTTAACGGCCGGGCAGGCAGTGAAACTGTTTTTT
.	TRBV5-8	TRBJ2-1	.	CASSLGSYNEQFF	TGTGCCAGCAGCCTCGGATCTTACAATGAGCAGTTCTTC
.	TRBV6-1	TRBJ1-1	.	CASSNGWGARAFF	TGTGCCAGCAGTAATGGTTGGGGGGCGCGGGCTTTCTTT
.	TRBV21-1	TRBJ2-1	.	CARTGQSYNEQFF	TGTGCCAGGACCGGACAGTCCTACAATGAGCAGTTCTTC
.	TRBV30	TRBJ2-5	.	CAWTRTGAQETQYF	TGTGCCTGGACTAGAACGGGGGCTCAAGAGACCCAGTACTTC
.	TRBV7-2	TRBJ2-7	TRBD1	CASSQDRGSSYEQYF	TGTGCCAGCAGCCAAGACAGGGGGAGCTCCTACGAGCAGTACTTC
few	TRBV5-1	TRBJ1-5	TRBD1	CASSETGEPQHF	TGCGCCAGCAGCGAGACAGGGGAGCCCCAGCATTTT
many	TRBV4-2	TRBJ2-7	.	CASSQDHGYEQYF	TGTGCCAGCAGCCAAGACCACGGCTACGAGCAGTACTTC
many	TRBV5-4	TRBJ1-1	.	CASSRAGNTEAFF	TGTGCCAGCAGTCGCGCGGGGAACACTGAAGCTTTCTTT
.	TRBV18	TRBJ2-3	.	CASSPTRDGTDTQYF	TGTGCCAGCTCACCTACACGGGACGGCACAGATACGCAGTATTTT
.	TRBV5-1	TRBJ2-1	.	CASSALTGAHNEQFF	TGCGCCAGCAGCGCCCTTACGGGGGCCCACAATGAGCAGTTCTTC
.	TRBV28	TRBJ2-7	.	CASSLLGNEQYF	TGTGCCAGCAGTTTGTTAGGGAACGAGCAGTACTTC
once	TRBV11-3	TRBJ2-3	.	CASSLEGTAADTQYF	TGTGCCAGCAGCTTAGAGGGGACTGCAGCGGATACGCAGTATTTT
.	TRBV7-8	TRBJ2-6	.	CASSLGGNSGANVLTF	TGTGCCAGCAGCTTAGGGGGAAACTCTGGGGCCAACGTCCTGACTTTC
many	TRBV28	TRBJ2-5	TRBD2	CASSPSSGGRGETQYF	TGTGCCAGCAGTCCCTCCTCGGGGGGGCGAGGAGAGACCCAGTACTTC
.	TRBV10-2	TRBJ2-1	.	CASKEGGEQFF	TGCGCCAGCAAGGAGGGGGGAGAGCAGTTCTTC
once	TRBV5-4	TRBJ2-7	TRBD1	CASSFPGGGEQYF	TGTGCCAGCAGCTTCCCAGGGGGTGGCGAGCAGTACTTC
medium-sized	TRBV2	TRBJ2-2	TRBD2	CASRPPTSGNTGELFF	TGTGCCAGCAGACCACCTACTAGCGGGAACACCGGGGAGCTGTTTTTT
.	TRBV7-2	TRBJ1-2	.	CASSLKDRRHRGYGYTF	TGTGCCAGCAGCTTAAAAGACAGGCGTCATCGAGGGTATGGCTACACCTTC
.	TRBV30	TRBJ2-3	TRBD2	CAWSGLAVDTQYF	TGTGCCTGGAGTGGACTAGCCGTAGATACGCAGTATTTT
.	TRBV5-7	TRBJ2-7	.	CASSLKGERSYEQYF	TGTGCCAGCAGCTTGAAGGGGGAAAGAAGCTACGAGCAGTACTTC
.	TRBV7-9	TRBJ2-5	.	CASSPRDGPALETQYF	TGTGCCAGCAGCCCGCGGGACGGCCCCGCGCTGGAGACCCAGTACTTC
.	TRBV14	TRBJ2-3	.	CASSIPGADTQYF	TGTGCCAGCTCCATCCCAGGGGCAGATACGCAGTATTTT
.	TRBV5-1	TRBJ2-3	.	CASRVGTDTQYF	TGCGCCAGCAGAGTAGGCACAGATACGCAGTATTTT
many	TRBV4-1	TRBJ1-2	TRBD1	CASSRPGQAPGYTF	TGCGCCAGCAGCCGCCCGGGACAGGCTCCTGGCTACACCTTC
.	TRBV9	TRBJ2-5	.	CASSVSPLGETQYF	TGTGCCAGCAGCGTATCGCCCCTTGGGGAGACCCAGTACTTC
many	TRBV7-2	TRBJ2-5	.	CASSRRVQETQYF	TGTGCCAGCAGCCGCAGGGTGCAAGAGACCCAGTACTTC
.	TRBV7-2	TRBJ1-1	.	CASSLARILEAFF	TGTGCCAGCAGCTTAGCGAGAATTTTAGAAGCTTTCTTT
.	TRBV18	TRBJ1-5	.	CASSPNAEGPQHF	TGTGCCAGCTCACCCAATGCAGAGGGCCCCCAGCATTTT
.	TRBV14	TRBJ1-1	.	CASSQAWVPLWTEAFF	TGTGCCAGCAGCCAAGCGTGGGTTCCTTTATGGACTGAAGCTTTCTTT
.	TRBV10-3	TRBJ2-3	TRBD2	CAISPGTSGTDTQYF	TGTGCCATCAGCCCCGGGACTAGCGGGACAGATACGCAGTATTTT
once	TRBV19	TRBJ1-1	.	CASSIDGRTTEAFF	TGTGCCAGTAGTATAGACGGGCGGACCACTGAAGCTTTCTTT
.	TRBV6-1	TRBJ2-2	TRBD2	CASSAPGLGSGELFF	TGTGCCAGCTCGGCTCCGGGACTAGGTTCCGGGGAGCTGTTTTTT
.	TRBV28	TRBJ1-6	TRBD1	CASSTQGAGSPLHF	TGTGCCAGCAGTACGCAGGGGGCGGGTTCACCCCTCCACTTT
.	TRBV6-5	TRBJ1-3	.	CASQGPGNTIYF	TGTGCCTCCCAGGGTCCTGGAAACACCATATATTTT